Shown below are 27 T cell receptor beta chains from a single sample sequenced in a study of neurological immune-mediated disorders. TCRdb used MiXCR to reprocess the 5' RACE reads, holding one entry per CDR3 protein. The sample gives 55,000 to 75,000 distinct CDR3 sequences, 5.2% of which show up once; 2.5% to 3% is in the top ten. The sequencing sample was made of PBMCs. The receptors here all came from a woman younger than 45 with multiple sclerosis.

This clonotype was counted ten times or more. V usage is TRBV5-6 and J usage is TRBJ2-7; the D gene is possibly TRBD1 (6 bases). The CDR3 spans 15 residues. Germline V gene data show CDR1 as SGHDT and CDR2 as YYEEEE. Trimming left V 3 bases short and J 0 bases short, with 13 bases between. CDR3 sequence: CASSSGHKVSYEQYF. CDR3 nucleotides: TGTGCCAGCAGCTCGGGACATAAAGTCTCCTACGAGCAGTACTTC.

The table lists this clonotype with many counts. This chain uses TRBV5-1 with TRBJ1-6; D might be TRBD1 (5 bases). The germline V and J ends were trimmed by 0 bases and 2 bases, with 9 bases remaining between them. This CDR3 spans 16 amino acids. Germline CDR1 SGHRS, CDR2 YFSETQ. The CDR3 sequence is CASSLDRWTYNSPLHF. Written as DNA, the CDR3 is TGCGCCAGCAGCTTGGACAGGTGGACCTATAATTCACCCCTCCACTTT.

This clonotype was seen a few times. Sequence at one end of the junction differs from germline and may be a read error. The gene calls are TRBV12-3 or TRBV12-4 and TRBJ2-1, with D unresolved. This CDR3 contains 10 residues. The CDR3 sequence is CARSLNEQFF. The CDR3 DNA reads TGTGCCAGAAGTTTAAATGAGCAGTTCTTC.

At least ten counts were recorded for this clonotype. The rearrangement uses TRBV7-2 and TRBJ2-5; D is tentatively TRBD1 or TRBD2 (6 bases each). V was shortened by 6 bases and J by 5 bases, with 13 bases between the two germline ends. Germline V gives CDR1 SGHTA, CDR2 FQGNSA. This CDR3 has 13 residues. The CDR3 is CASSVGGRETQYF. In DNA form, the CDR3 reads TGTGCCAGCAGTGTTGGGGGGCGCGAGACCCAGTACTTC.

The sample holds many counts of this clonotype. The chain couples TRBV27 to TRBJ1-2; D is unresolved. Germline CDR1 reads MNHEY; CDR2 reads SMNVEV (reference sequence). V was cut by 1 base and J by 4 bases, with 10 bases left in between. This CDR3 is built from 14 residues. The CDR3 reads CASSLYPVTYGYTF. CDR3 coding DNA: TGTGCCAGCAGTTTATATCCGGTTACCTATGGCTACACCTTC.

Ten or more counts support this clonotype. The V and J genes are TRBV7-8 and TRBJ2-3, with D unclear. The CDR3 loop spans 13 amino acids. V lost 3 bases to trimming and J lost 5 bases, with 9 bases between them. Germline V gives CDR1 SGHVS, CDR2 FQNEAQ. CDR3 bases: TGTGCCAGCAGCTTGACTGCTGGAGATACGCAGTATTTT. Translation gives CASSLTAGDTQYF.

The J gene is TRBJ2-2, the V gene TRBV5-1; 7 nucleotides line up with TRBD2. The CDR3 is made up of 15 amino acids. Losses at the gene ends were 4 bases for V and 5 bases for J; bases not matched to a gene: 8. CDR1 SGHRS and CDR2 YFSETQ come from the germline V gene. The CDR3 DNA reads as TGCGCCAGCAGCCCGGGACTACCGGGTACCGGGGAGCTGTTTTTT. This translates into CASSPGLPGTGELFF.

This clonotype was detected many times. V usage is TRBV11-3 and J usage is TRBJ1-2; 8 positions agree with TRBD1. CDR1 is SGHNT and CDR2 is YENEEA in the germline V gene. J lost 7 bases, V lost 0 bases, and 1 base had no gene match. The CDR3 is 13 amino acids. The CDR3 sequence: CASSLDQGAGYTF. CDR3 nucleotides: TGTGCCAGCAGCTTAGATCAGGGGGCTGGCTACACCTTC.

This clonotype came up many times. The CDR3 nucleotides read TGCGCCAGCAGCTTTTTGAACGAGCAGTACTTC. Translated, it gives CASSFLNEQYF. V is TRBV5-1 and J is TRBJ2-7; no clear D gene. Germline V gives CDR1 SGHRS, CDR2 YFSETQ. Trimming cost V 2 bases and J 5 bases, with 5 bases left between them. This CDR3 contains 11 residues.

The table lists this clonotype with a count of one. The germline gene is not matched at one end of the junction; a read error may be the cause. The chain joins TRBV20-1 to TRBJ2-1; D not certain. The CDR3 loop spans 12 amino acids. CDR1 and CDR2 from the germline V gene are DFQATT and SNEGSKA (reference sequence). CDR3 sequence: CSALLIDGEQFF. CDR3 in DNA: TGCAGTGCTCTCTTAATAGACGGAGAGCAGTTCTTT.

The sample holds many counts of this clonotype. The rearrangement uses TRBV27 and TRBJ2-7, with 7 bases matching TRBD1. The CDR3 is 15 residues long. Germline-derived CDR1 and CDR2 are MNHEY and SMNVEV (reference sequence). V shed 3 bases and J 0 bases; nucleotides not matched to a gene: 5. CDR3 loop: CASSFTGENSYEQYF. The CDR3 bases are TGTGCCAGCAGTTTCACAGGGGAAAACTCCTACGAGCAGTACTTC.

This clonotype was counted many times. This chain uses TRBV12-3 or TRBV12-4 with TRBJ1-6; 8 bases map to TRBD1. The CDR3 totals 16 residues. V shed 6 bases and J 2 bases; nucleotides not matched to a gene: 6. CDR3 DNA: TGTGCCAGCAGCGGACCGACAGGGGCCTATAATTCACCCCTCCACTTT. Its protein product is CASSGPTGAYNSPLHF.

This clonotype has just a few counts. The chain employs TRBV9 and TRBJ2-5; 8 bases line up with TRBD2. The germline gives CDR1 SGDLS, CDR2 YYNGEE. Trimming at V came to 2 bases and at J to 4 bases, leaving 7 bases not matched to a gene. There are 15 residues in the CDR3. The DNA of the CDR3 is TGTGCCAGCAGCGTCGGACTAGCCGGGTCAGAGACCCAGTACTTC. Its translation: CASSVGLAGSETQYF.

This clonotype was detected many times. V is TRBV20-1 and J is TRBJ2-3; 8 bases agree with TRBD1. J gave up 6 bases and V 3 bases, and 11 bases lay outside the gene matches. This CDR3 has 15 residues. Germline values: CDR1 DFQATT, CDR2 SNEGSKA (reference sequence). CDR3 nucleotide sequence: TGCAGTGCTAGCCTAGACAGGGGAGCGAGGGATACGCAGTATTTT. Translation: CSASLDRGARDTQYF.

Many counts were recorded for this clonotype. This chain joins TRBV5-1 and TRBJ2-3; D remains ambiguous. The CDR3 is made up of 14 amino acids. V was pared by 4 bases and J by 2 bases, with 11 bases between. CDR1 and CDR2 from the germline V gene are SGHRS and YFSETQ. CDR3 loop: CASSPMSATDTQYF. The DNA for the CDR3 is TGCGCCAGCAGCCCAATGAGCGCCACAGATACGCAGTATTTT.

This clonotype was counted many times. The rearrangement joins TRBV27 to TRBJ2-7; D is ambiguous. The germline gives CDR1 MNHEY, CDR2 SMNVEV (reference sequence). Trimming took off 5 bases at V and 0 bases at J, with 14 bases between the two ends. The CDR3 has 15 residues. CDR3 amino acids: CASSLTPQGSYEQYF. The CDR3 nucleotides read TGTGCCAGCAGTCTCACACCCCAAGGCTCCTACGAGCAGTACTTC.

This clonotype was found many times. In DNA, the CDR3 is TGCGCCAGCAGCTTGGGGCCCTCGGGGAATGAGCAGTTCTTC. Protein: CASSLGPSGNEQFF. The rearrangement uses TRBV5-1 and TRBJ2-1; D is perhaps TRBD2 (5 bases). Per the germline V gene, CDR1 is SGHRS and CDR2 is YFSETQ. Trimming took off 0 bases at V and 7 bases at J, with 11 bases between the two ends. The CDR3 length is 14 residues. Combining the CDR3 with reference TRBV5-1 and TRBJ2-1 gives the whole variable domain KAGVTQTPRYLIKTRGQQVTLSCSPISGHRSVSWYQQTPGQGLQFLFEYFSETQRNKGNFPGRFSGRQFSNSRSEMNVSTLELGDSALYLCASSLGPSGNEQFFGPGTRLTVL.

This clonotype was observed at least ten times. This chain joins TRBV7-9 and TRBJ1-4; D is unclear. Germline values: CDR1 SEHNR, CDR2 FQNEAQ (reference sequence). V lost 3 bases and J 0 bases, leaving 11 bases between the germline ends. This CDR3 is built from 16 residues. Here the CDR3 reads CASSFRQSATNEKLFF. For the CDR3, the DNA is TGTGCCAGCAGCTTTCGTCAGTCCGCAACTAATGAAAAACTGTTTTTT.

This clonotype was recorded at least ten times. The J gene is TRBJ2-1, the V gene TRBV9; D uncertain. Germline CDR1 and CDR2: SGDLS and YYNGEE. The CDR3 covers 13 residues. V shed 2 bases and J shed 4 bases, with 7 bases lying between them. The CDR3 DNA is TGTGCCAGCAGCGTGGATCAGTACAATGAGCAGTTCTTC. This codes for CASSVDQYNEQFF.

This clonotype was counted ten times or more. The genes are TRBV20-1 and TRBJ1-4, with D maybe TRBD1 (5 bases). This CDR3 contains 13 residues. From germline, CDR1 is DFQATT and CDR2 SNEGSKA (reference sequence). Between the trimmed V and J ends, which lost 5 bases and 0 bases, there was a span of 7 bases. CDR3 sequence: CSALGATNEKLFF. For the CDR3, the DNA is TGCAGTGCTCTGGGGGCAACTAATGAAAAACTGTTTTTT.

The chain combines TRBV20-1 with TRBJ2-2; tentative D call: TRBD1 (5 bases). Germline CDR1 DFQATT, CDR2 SNEGSKA (reference sequence). Trimming took off 1 base at V and 1 base at J, with 13 bases between the two ends. This CDR3 has 16 amino acids. Here the CDR3 DNA reads TGCAGTGCTAGAGTTGTGGGGCAGAAGAACACCGGGGAGCTGTTTTTT. Translated: CSARVVGQKNTGELFF.

This clonotype was seen ten or more times. The chain uses TRBV20-1 and TRBJ1-6, with TRBD1 matching over 11 bases. After removal of 5 bases from V and 1 base from J, the junction contained 10 bases not matched to a gene. The CDR3 loop spans 18 amino acids. Per germline, CDR1 DFQATT and CDR2 SNEGSKA (reference sequence). In DNA, the CDR3 is TGCAGTGCTGCACGGACAGGGGGCGCAGGATCCTATAATTCACCCCTCCACTTT. Translated, it gives CSAARTGGAGSYNSPLHF.

This clonotype was observed many times. This chain connects TRBV7-2 to TRBJ2-1; D is perhaps TRBD1 or TRBD2 (5 bases each). Looked up from germline, CDR1 is SGHTA and CDR2 is FQGNSA. CDR3 size: 15 residues. The ends were cut back, 2 bases at V and 2 bases at J, with 10 bases in the middle. The CDR3 DNA follows: TGTGCCAGCAGCTTATGGGGGACCCCCTACAATGAGCAGTTCTTC. Translated: CASSLWGTPYNEQFF.

In regard to this clonotype: The junction and the germline gene differ at one end; a read error may be behind it. This rearrangement joins TRBV20-1 to TRBJ1-6; 8 bases are shared with TRBD1. The CDR3 is 14 residues long. The germline gives CDR1 DFQATT, CDR2 SNEGSKA (reference sequence). CDR3 nucleotide sequence: TGCAGTGCCACGGACAGGGCAATCAATTCACCCATCAACTTT. This encodes CSATDRAINSPINF.

This clonotype has at least ten counts. This chain uses TRBV27 with TRBJ1-4; tentative D call: TRBD1 (6 bases). The V gene lost 6 bases and the J gene lost 5 bases, with 13 bases spanning the gap. The length of the CDR3 is 14 residues. Germline V gives CDR1 MNHEY, CDR2 SMNVEV (reference sequence). CDR3 nucleotides: TGTGCCAGCAGCCGAGGGGGTCCGAATGAAAAACTGTTTTTT. It specifies CASSRGGPNEKLFF.

This clonotype was seen many times. This chain uses TRBV5-5 with TRBJ2-1, with D tentatively TRBD1 (5 bases). The CDR3 loop spans 15 amino acids. The germline V and J ends were trimmed by 0 bases and 3 bases, with 10 bases remaining between them. Germline CDR1 reads SGHKS; CDR2 reads YYEKEE (reference sequence). CDR3 in amino acids: CASSLVGRDYNEQFF. In DNA, the CDR3 is TGTGCCAGCAGCTTGGTAGGCAGGGACTACAATGAGCAGTTCTTC.

With regard to this clonotype: A much larger clone differs by one base, so this may be a read error. CDR3: CTSSYSDSRSPLHF. The DNA of the CDR3 is TGTACCAGCAGTTACTCAGACAGTAGATCACCCCTCCACTTT. The rearrangement joins TRBV6-5 to TRBJ1-6; a possible D gene is TRBD1 (5 bases). The CDR3 extends over 14 amino acids. Germline CDR1 and CDR2: MNHEY and SVGAGI.